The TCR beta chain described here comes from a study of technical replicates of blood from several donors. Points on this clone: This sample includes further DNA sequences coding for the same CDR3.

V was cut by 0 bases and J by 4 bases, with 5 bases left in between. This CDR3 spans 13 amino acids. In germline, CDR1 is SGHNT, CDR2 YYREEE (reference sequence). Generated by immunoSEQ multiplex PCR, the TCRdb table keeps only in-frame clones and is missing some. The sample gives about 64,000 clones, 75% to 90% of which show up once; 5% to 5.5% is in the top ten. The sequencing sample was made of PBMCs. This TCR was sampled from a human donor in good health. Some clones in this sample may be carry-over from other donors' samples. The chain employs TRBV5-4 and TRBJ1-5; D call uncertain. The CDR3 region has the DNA TGTGCCAGCAGCTTGGCAGGAAATCAGCCCCAGCATTTT. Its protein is CASSLAGNQPQHF.